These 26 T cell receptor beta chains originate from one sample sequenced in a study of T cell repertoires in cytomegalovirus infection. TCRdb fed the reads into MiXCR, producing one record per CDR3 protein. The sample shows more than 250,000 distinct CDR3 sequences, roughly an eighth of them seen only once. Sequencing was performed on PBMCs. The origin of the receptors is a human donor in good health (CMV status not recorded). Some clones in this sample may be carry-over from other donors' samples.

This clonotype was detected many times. The DNA for the CDR3 is TGTGCCAGCAGTTACTCGATGGGGGACACCCATAATTCACCCCTCCACTTT. Amino acid sequence: CASSYSMGDTHNSPLHF. This chain joins TRBV6-5 and TRBJ1-6, with TRBD1 as a possible D gene (6 bases). CDR3 length equals 17 residues. From germline, CDR1 is MNHEY and CDR2 SVGAGI. The ends were cut back, 0 bases at V and 5 bases at J, with 14 bases in the middle.

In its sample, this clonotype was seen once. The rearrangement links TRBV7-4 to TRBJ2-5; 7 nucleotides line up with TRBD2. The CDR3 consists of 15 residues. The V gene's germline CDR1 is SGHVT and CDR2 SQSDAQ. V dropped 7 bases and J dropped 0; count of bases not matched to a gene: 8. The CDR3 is CASTPGGLNQETQYF. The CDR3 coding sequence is TGTGCCAGCACCCCGGGAGGATTGAACCAAGAGACCCAGTACTTC. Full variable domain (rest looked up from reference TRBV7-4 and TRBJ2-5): GAGVSQSPRYKVAKRGRDVALRCDSISGHVTLYWYRQTLGQGSEVLTYSQSDAQRDKSGRPSGRFSAERPERSVSTLKIQRTEQGDSAVYLCASTPGGLNQETQYFGPGTRLLVL.

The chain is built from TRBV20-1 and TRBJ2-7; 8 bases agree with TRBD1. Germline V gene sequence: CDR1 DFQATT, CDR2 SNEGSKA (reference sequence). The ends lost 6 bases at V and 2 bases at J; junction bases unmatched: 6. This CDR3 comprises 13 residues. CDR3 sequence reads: CSARQGSTYEQYF. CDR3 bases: TGCAGTGCGCGACAGGGGAGTACCTACGAGCAGTACTTC.

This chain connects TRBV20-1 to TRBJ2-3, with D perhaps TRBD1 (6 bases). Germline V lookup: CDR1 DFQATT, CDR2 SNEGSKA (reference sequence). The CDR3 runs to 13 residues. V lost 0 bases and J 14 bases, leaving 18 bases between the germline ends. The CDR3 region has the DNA TGCAGTGCTAGAGAAGGGGGATCCCTACCCTCGTATTTT. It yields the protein CSAREGGSLPSYF.

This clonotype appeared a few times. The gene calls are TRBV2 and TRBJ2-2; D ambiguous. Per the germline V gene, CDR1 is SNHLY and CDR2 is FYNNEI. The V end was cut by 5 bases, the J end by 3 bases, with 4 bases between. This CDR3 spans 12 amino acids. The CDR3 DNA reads TGTGCCAGCAGTCAGGACACCGGGGAGCTGTTTTTT. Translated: CASSQDTGELFF.

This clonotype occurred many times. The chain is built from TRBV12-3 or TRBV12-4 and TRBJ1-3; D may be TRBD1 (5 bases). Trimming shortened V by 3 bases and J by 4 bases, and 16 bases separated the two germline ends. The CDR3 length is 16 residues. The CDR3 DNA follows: TGTGCCAGCAGTTTGGCCGGAGGGGCGCGCGGAAACACCATATATTTT. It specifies CASSLAGGARGNTIYF.

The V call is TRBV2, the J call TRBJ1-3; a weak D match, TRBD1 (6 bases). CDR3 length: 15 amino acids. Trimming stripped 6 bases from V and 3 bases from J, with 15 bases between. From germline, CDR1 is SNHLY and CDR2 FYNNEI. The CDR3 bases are TGTGCCAGCAGCCAGGACAGCTACAGTGGAAACACCATATATTTT. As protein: CASSQDSYSGNTIYF. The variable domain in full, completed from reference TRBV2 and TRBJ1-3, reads EPEVTQTPSHQVTQMGQEVILRCVPISNHLYFYWYRQILGQKVEFLVSFYNNEISEKSEIFDDQFSVERPDGSNFTLKIRSTKLEDSAMYFCASSQDSYSGNTIYFGEGSWLTVV.

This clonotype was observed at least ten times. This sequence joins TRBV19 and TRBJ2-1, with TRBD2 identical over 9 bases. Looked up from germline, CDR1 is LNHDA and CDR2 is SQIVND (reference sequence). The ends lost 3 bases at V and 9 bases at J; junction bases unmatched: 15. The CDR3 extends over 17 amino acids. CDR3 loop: CASSMETSGRSGGEQFF. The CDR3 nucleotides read TGTGCCAGTAGTATGGAGACTAGCGGCCGATCGGGGGGTGAGCAGTTCTTC.

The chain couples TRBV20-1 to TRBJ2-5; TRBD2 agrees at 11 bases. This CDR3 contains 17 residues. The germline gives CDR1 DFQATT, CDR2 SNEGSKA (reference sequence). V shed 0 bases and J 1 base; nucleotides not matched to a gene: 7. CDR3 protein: CSARDNLLAGGQETQYF. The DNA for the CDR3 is TGCAGTGCTAGAGATAACCTCCTAGCGGGGGGCCAAGAGACCCAGTACTTC.

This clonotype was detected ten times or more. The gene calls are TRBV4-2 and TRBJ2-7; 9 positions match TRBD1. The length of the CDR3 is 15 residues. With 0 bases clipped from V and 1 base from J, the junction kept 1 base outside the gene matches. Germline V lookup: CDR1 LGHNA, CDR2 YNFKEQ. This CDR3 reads CASSQEDRGSYEQYF. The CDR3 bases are TGTGCCAGCAGCCAAGAAGACAGGGGGTCCTACGAGCAGTACTTC.

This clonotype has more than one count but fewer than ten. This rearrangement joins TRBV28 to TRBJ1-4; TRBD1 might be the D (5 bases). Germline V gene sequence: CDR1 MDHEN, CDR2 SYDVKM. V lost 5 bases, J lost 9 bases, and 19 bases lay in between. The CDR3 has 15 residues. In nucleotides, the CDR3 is TGTGCCAGCAGTCTAAACTTGGGGGAAGGGAAAAAACTGTTTTTT. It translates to CASSLNLGEGKKLFF.

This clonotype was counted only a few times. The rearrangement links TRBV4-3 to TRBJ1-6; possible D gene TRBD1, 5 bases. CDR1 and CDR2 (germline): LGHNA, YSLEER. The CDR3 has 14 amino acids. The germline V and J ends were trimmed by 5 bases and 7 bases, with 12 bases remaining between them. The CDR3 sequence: CASSTKWGNSPLHF. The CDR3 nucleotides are TGCGCCAGCAGCACAAAGTGGGGCAATTCACCCCTCCACTTT.

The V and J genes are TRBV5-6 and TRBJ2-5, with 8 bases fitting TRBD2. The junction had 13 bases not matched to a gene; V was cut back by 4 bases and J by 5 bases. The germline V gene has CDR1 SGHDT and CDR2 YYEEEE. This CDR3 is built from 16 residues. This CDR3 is CASSPIWKSGGETQYF. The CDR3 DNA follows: TGTGCCAGCAGCCCGATATGGAAGTCGGGGGGGGAGACCCAGTACTTC.

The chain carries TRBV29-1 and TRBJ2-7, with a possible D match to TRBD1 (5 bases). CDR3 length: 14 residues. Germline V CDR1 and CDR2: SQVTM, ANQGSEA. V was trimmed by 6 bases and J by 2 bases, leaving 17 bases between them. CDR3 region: CSVSFDSRPYEQYF. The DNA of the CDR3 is TGCAGCGTCTCTTTCGACAGTCGGCCCTACGAGCAGTACTTC.

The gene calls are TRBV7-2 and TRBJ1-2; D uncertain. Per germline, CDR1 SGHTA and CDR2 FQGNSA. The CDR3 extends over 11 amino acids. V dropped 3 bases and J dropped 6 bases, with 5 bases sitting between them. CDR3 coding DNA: TGTGCCAGCAGCTTCGACCATGGCTACACCTTC. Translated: CASSFDHGYTF. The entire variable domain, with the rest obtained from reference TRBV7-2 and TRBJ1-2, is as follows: GAGVSQSPSNKVTEKGKDVELRCDPISGHTALYWYRQSLGQGLEFLIYFQGNSAPDKSGLPSDRFSAERTGGSVSTLTIQRTQQEDSAVYLCASSFDHGYTFGSGTRLTVV.

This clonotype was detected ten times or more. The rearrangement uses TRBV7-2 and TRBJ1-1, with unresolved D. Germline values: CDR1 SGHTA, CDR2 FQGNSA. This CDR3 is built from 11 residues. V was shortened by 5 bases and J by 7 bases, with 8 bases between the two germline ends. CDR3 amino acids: CASSQTVEAFF. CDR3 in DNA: TGTGCCAGCAGCCAAACAGTTGAAGCTTTCTTT.

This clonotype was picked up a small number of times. The CDR3 loop is CASSGGQGERQPQHF. The CDR3 coding sequence is TGCGCCAGCAGCGGAGGACAGGGCGAGAGGCAGCCCCAGCATTTT. The chain carries TRBV10-2 and TRBJ1-5; TRBD1 matches at 8 bases. Germline V lookup: CDR1 WSHSY, CDR2 SAAADI. This CDR3 is built from 15 residues. V lost 6 bases, J lost 7 bases, and 11 bases stayed unmatched.

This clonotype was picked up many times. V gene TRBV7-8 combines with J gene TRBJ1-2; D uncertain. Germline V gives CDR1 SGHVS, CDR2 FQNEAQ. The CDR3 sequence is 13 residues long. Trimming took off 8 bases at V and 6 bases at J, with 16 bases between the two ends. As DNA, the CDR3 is TGTGCCAGCCATGTGGGTCAAGGTGATGGCTACACCTTC. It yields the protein CASHVGQGDGYTF.

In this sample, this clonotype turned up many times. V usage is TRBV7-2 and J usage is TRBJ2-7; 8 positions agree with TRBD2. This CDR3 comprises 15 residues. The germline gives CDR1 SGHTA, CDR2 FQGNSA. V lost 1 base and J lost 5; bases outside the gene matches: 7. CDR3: CASSLVAGGSNEQYF. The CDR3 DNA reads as TGTGCCAGCAGCTTAGTTGCGGGAGGTTCGAACGAGCAGTACTTC. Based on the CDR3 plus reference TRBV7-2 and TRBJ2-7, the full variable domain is GAGVSQSPSNKVTEKGKDVELRCDPISGHTALYWYRQSLGQGLEFLIYFQGNSAPDKSGLPSDRFSAERTGGSVSTLTIQRTQQEDSAVYLCASSLVAGGSNEQYFGPGTRLTVT.

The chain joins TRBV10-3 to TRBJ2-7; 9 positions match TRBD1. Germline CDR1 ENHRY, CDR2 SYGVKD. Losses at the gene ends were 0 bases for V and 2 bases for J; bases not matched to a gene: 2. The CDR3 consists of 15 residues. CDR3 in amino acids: CAISESDRGAYEQYF. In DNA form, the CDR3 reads TGTGCCATCAGTGAGTCGGACAGGGGTGCCTACGAGCAGTACTTC.

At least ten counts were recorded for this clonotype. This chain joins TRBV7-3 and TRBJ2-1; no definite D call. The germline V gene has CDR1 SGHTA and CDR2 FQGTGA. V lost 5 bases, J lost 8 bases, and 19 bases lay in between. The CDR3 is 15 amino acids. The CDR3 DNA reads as TGTGCCAGCAGCCCCGGACCGGTCAGAGGCTATGAGCAGTTCTTC. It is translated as CASSPGPVRGYEQFF.

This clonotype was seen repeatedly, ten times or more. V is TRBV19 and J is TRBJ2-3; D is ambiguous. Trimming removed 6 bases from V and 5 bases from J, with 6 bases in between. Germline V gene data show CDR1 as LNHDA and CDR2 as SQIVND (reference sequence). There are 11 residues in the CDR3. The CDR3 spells CASRRRDTQYF. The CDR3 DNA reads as TGTGCCAGTAGGCGTCGAGATACGCAGTATTTT.

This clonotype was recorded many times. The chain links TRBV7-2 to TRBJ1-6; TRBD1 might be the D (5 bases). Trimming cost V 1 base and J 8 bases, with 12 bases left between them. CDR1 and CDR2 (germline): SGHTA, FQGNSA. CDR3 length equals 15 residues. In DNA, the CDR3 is TGTGCCAGCAGCTTAGTGGCAGGGAGTGATTCACCCCTCCACTTT. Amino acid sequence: CASSLVAGSDSPLHF.

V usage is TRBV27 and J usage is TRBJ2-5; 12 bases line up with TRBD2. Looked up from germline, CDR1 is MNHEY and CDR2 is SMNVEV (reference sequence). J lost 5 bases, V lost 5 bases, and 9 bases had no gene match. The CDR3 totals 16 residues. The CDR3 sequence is CASSPTTSGGWETQYF. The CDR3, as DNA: TGTGCCAGCAGTCCGACGACTAGCGGGGGTTGGGAGACCCAGTACTTC.

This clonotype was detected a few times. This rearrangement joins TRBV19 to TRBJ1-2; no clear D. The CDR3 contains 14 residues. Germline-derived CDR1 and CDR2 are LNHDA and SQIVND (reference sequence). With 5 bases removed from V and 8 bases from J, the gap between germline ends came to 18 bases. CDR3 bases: TGTGCCAGTAGTGTCCGCGACTCTCTCTACGGCTACACCTTC. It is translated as CASSVRDSLYGYTF.

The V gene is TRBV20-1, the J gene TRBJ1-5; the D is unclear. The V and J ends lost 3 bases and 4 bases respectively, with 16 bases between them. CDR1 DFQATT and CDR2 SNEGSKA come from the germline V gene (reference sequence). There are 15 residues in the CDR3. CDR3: CSASPPVYPNQPQHF. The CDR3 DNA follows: TGCAGTGCTAGCCCCCCAGTCTATCCTAATCAGCCCCAGCATTTT.